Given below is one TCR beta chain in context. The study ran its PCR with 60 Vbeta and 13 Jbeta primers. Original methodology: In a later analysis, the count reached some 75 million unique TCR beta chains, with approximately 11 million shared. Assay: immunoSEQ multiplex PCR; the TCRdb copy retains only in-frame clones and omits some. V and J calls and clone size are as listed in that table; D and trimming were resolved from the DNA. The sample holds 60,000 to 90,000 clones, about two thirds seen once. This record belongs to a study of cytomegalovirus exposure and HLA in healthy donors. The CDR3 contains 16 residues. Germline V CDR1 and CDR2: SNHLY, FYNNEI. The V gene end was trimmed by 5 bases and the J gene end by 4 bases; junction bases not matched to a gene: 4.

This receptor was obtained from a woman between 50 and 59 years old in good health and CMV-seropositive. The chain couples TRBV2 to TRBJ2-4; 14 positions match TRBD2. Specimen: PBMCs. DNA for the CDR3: TGTGCCAGCAGTAGACTAGCGGGAGGGGGGAAAAACATTCAGTACTTC. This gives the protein CASSRLAGGGKNIQYF.